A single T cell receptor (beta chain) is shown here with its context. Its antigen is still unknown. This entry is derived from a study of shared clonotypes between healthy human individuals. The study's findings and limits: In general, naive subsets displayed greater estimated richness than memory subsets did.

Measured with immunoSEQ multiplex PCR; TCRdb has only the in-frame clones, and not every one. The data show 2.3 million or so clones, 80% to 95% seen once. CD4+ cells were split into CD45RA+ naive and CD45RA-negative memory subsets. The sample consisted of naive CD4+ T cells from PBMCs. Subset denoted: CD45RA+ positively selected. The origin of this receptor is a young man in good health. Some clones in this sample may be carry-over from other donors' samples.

The DNA of the CDR3 is TGTGCCAGCAGCCCAATCGGACAGGGTAATCTCGGTGAGCAGTTCTTC. Amino acids: CASSPIGQGNLGEQFF. This chain joins TRBV7-9 and TRBJ2-1; 8 bases are shared with TRBD1. The germline V gene has CDR1 SEHNR and CDR2 FQNEAQ (reference sequence). The CDR3 loop spans 16 amino acids. The ends lost 5 bases at V and 9 bases at J; junction bases unmatched: 15.